This T cell receptor beta chain derives from a study of post-analysis software for immune sequencing data (dated by TCRdb to between 2014 and 2017). In the study overall: Relapsing-remitting, secondary progressive and progressive-relapsing multiple sclerosis were recorded as disease courses, and subtype annotation was lacking for some patients. The multiple sclerosis patient repertoires were compared with 11 previously published healthy control repertoires from donors aged roughly 6 to 25 years. A subset of samples was prepared in parallel using single-end sample barcoding, then pooled and co-amplified after Illumina adapter ligation.

To demonstrate the VDJtools post-analysis software, the study profiled TCR beta repertoires from the peripheral blood of around 13 young patients with multiple sclerosis. Multiple sclerosis patients were children and adolescents aged about 6 to 16 years. Results and caveats for the whole study, not just this receptor: Strong co-clustering of samples prepared in the same batch was shown by direct clustering with F measure, prompting a batch-effect correction. The multiple sclerosis patient group was slightly younger than the control group. Patients showed significantly higher frequencies than controls for five TRBV segments, among them TRBV5-6, TRBV5-1 and TRBV20-1. Compared with controls, multiple sclerosis patients had significantly lower normalized Chao1 diversity, a finding suggesting substantial peripheral T-cell clonal expansion.

Libraries were made using PCR. Sequencing was performed on an Illumina HiSeq 2500. To reduce PCR and sequencing biases, unique molecular identifiers were incorporated into the TCR beta cDNA libraries. Some 500,000 cDNA molecules were obtained per 1 to 10 million input T cells, so each molecule approximated one T cell. The patient libraries were prepared and sequenced with the same protocol used for the earlier healthy control dataset. Within a given batch, samples were prepared together, multiplexed and sequenced on the same HiSeq lane. As for how the authors treated the data: MIGEC handled the raw barcoded reads, throwing out single-read molecular identifier groups before consensus assembly and CDR3 extraction. Clonotype tables were post-analysed with VDJtools, normalizing diversity by down-sampling all datasets to the smallest sample size. To correct batch-related cross-sample contamination, repertoire overlap clustering matched CDR3 amino acid sequences but not nucleotide sequences. The public reads were run again by TCRdb, first through fastp at Q25 and then through MiXCR, and only productive beta chains were kept. Every entry covers one CDR3 protein and lists the most common genes and DNA from its rows. None of the V and J calls come from the authors' own analysis; TCRdb made them. In all, the sample holds about 820,000 distinct CDR3 sequences, and about 50% of those were seen once. The ten largest clones represent approximately 4.2% of the sample.

V and J are trimmed by 4 bases and 4 bases, and the gene matches miss 8 bases of the junction. The germline V gene (reference sequence) sets CDR1 to SGHAT and CDR2 to FQDESV. The CDR3 sequence holds 16 residues, the cysteine and phenylalanine included. Here the CDR3 DNA is all that survives: 48 bases in frame from base 1. In its sample, this clonotype was seen a few times. Which antigen it targets is not known. One base away there is no much larger clone; base qualities are not given. The receptor chain draws on TRBV11-1 and TRBJ2-1; 9 bases in between match TRBD2. The receptor comes from a girl between 5 and 17 years old with multiple sclerosis. What was sequenced was blood. CDR3 protein: CASSSRAGGFYNEQFF. Here is the DNA: TGTGCCAGCAGCTCTAGAGCGGGGGGATTTTACAATGAGCAGTTCTTC.